This passage covers 5 T cell receptor beta chains from one sample sequenced in a study of T cell responses to AZD1222 COVID-19 vaccine. Clones were sequenced by immunoSEQ multiplex PCR, and TCRdb holds only the in-frame ones, with some missing. The data show around 110,000 clones, roughly 87% seen once. The sample here was peripheral blood, taken on day 0 of AZD1222 vaccination. Source of these receptors: an adult in good health.

The genes are TRBV6-4 and TRBJ2-1; 11 bases align to TRBD2. The J segment lost 3 bases and the V segment lost 6 bases, leaving 4 bases of the junction unmatched. Germline CDR1 is MRHNA and CDR2 is SNTAGT. The CDR3 totals 15 residues. The CDR3 protein is CASSVGLADYNEQFF. The CDR3 region has the DNA TGTGCCAGCAGCGTGGGACTAGCGGACTACAATGAGCAGTTCTTC.

The chain combines TRBV30 with TRBJ1-6; D remains ambiguous. Germline V CDR1 and CDR2: GTSNPN, SVGIG (reference sequence). The CDR3 consists of 15 residues. Trimming took off 4 bases at V and 2 bases at J, with 12 bases between the two ends. The CDR3 spells CAWNLGVAYNSPLHF. CDR3 nucleotide sequence: TGTGCCTGGAATCTGGGAGTTGCCTATAATTCACCCCTCCACTTT. Combining the CDR3 with reference TRBV30 and TRBJ1-6 gives the whole variable domain SQTIHQWPATLVQPVGSPLSLECTVEGTSNPNLYWYRQAAGRGLQLLFYSVGIGQISSEVPQNLSASRPQDRQFILSSKKLLLSDSGFYLCAWNLGVAYNSPLHFGNGTRLTVT.

This clone was observed a single time. The CDR3 DNA reads TGCAGCGCTGCGGTGTCAGAAGGATCACCCCTCCACTTT. Amino acid sequence: CSAAVSEGSPLHF. The V call is TRBV29-1, the J call TRBJ1-6; D gene uncertain. The length of the CDR3 is 13 residues. With 7 bases removed from V and 10 bases from J, the gap between germline ends came to 17 bases. Germline CDR1 is SQVTM and CDR2 is ANQGSEA.

V is TRBV9 and J is TRBJ1-1; D uncertain. This CDR3 region has 15 residues. Germline V lookup: CDR1 SGDLS, CDR2 YYNGEE. Trimming shortened V by 1 base and J by 1 base, and 11 bases separated the two germline ends. DNA of the CDR3: TGTGCCAGCAGCGTAAACTACAAGGCGAACACTGAAGCTTTCTTT. This codes for CASSVNYKANTEAFF.

This clone was observed many times. Other DNA sequences in this specimen translate into the identical CDR3. The gene calls are TRBV5-6 and TRBJ2-7; D ambiguous. CDR1 is SGHDT and CDR2 is YYEEEE in the germline V gene. This CDR3 contains 12 residues. V gave up 3 bases and J gave up 3 bases, with 7 bases separating them. The CDR3 here is CASSSRHYEQYF. CDR3 DNA: TGTGCCAGCAGCTCGCGCCACTACGAGCAGTACTTC. Full variable domain (rest looked up from reference TRBV5-6 and TRBJ2-7): DAGVTQSPTHLIKTRGQQVTLRCSPKSGHDTVSWYQQALGQGPQFIFQYYEEEERQRGNFPDRFSGHQFPNYSSELNVNALLLGDSALYLCASSSRHYEQYFGPGTRLTVT.